The entry below gives a single T cell receptor beta chain sequence along with its context. These data come from a study of metastatic and nonmetastatic thyroid tumors. Study-level background: Patients with malignant and benign thyroid disease provided blood and tumor or nodule tissue, whose repertoires were compared.

This CDR3 is 17 amino acids long. The V segment lost 1 base and the J segment 3 bases; nucleotides outside the gene matches: 9. Germline values: CDR1 DFQATT, CDR2 SNEGSKA (reference sequence). Among the patients, none had received any treatment before thyroid surgery. Through MiXCR, TCRdb re-clonotyped the PCR reads. This table has about 35,000 clones, roughly a sixth appearing once. The receptor was isolated from a male donor with papillary thyroid cancer or a benign thyroid nodule (not recorded which). Some clones in this sample may be carry-over from other donors' samples. V usage is TRBV20-1 and J usage is TRBJ1-2; 12 nucleotides match TRBD1. Sequencing was done on a sample of blood. CDR3 region: CSARARDRGRLYYGYTF. The CDR3 bases are TGCAGTGCTAGAGCCCGGGACAGGGGGCGTCTCTACTATGGCTACACCTTC.